The source of this T cell receptor (beta chain) is a study of blood T cell repertoires in COVID-19. About the research overall: From the United States, Italy and Spain came samples of acute and convalescent COVID-19. The analysed material was cDNA or gDNA that came from T cells, B-cell-depleted T cells, or PBMCs.

Authors' data handling: Amplification of reference gene primers provided the estimated nucleated cell counts. Assay: immunoSEQ multiplex PCR; the TCRdb copy retains only in-frame clones and omits some. That table gives V, J and clone size, and the DNA gave D and trimming. The sample has 45,000 to 65,000 clones, approximately 89% seen once. The sequence was obtained from a human donor in a cohort sampled during active COVID-19. Material for sequencing was peripheral blood.

CDR3 residues: CASSPSQGSSTDTQYF. CDR3 nucleotides: TGTGCCAGCAGCCCGAGCCAGGGGTCTAGCACAGATACGCAGTATTTT. This chain joins TRBV7-9 and TRBJ2-3, with a possible D match to TRBD1 (6 bases). Trimming took 5 bases from V and 0 from J, leaving 15 bases between them. CDR3 length: 16 amino acids. Per germline, CDR1 SEHNR and CDR2 FQNEAQ (reference sequence).